Below, 8 T cell receptor beta chains from the same sample are listed, as sequenced in a study of human T cells and chemical hapten exposure. Each CDR3 protein gets one entry after TCRdb re-called the RACE reads with MiXCR. The top ten clones hold roughly 1.5% of a sample with 70,000 or so distinct CDR3 sequences, around 10% of them seen once. Time point specified: patch test 3, about 24 weeks after DPC sensitization. The treatment denotes: therapeutic diphenylcyclopropenone sensitization with weekly scalp DPC. Sequenced material: whole blood, taken in connection with sensitization to the hapten diphenylcyclopropenone (DPC). The receptors stem from a woman in her 50s with alopecia areata. Some clones in this sample may be carry-over from other donors' samples.

This clonotype came up a few times. The genes are TRBV12-3 or TRBV12-4 and TRBJ2-5, with a weak D call TRBD2 (6 bases). This CDR3 has 13 amino acids. Trimming cost V 6 bases and J 0 bases, with 8 bases left between them. The CDR3 reads CASRAGHQETQYF. The CDR3 coding sequence is TGTGCCAGCAGGGCGGGACACCAAGAGACCCAGTACTTC.

This clonotype was observed a few times. The CDR3 DNA sequence: TGTGCCAGCAGTTTATGGAGACAGGGGGGCCGAGTGGATACGCAGTATTTT. This translates into CASSLWRQGGRVDTQYF. The rearrangement uses TRBV28 and TRBJ2-3; TRBD1 matches 9 bases. CDR1 and CDR2 (germline): MDHEN, SYDVKM. Unmatched junction bases numbered 10, after V lost 0 bases and J lost 6 bases. This CDR3 comprises 17 residues. The whole variable domain, filled in from reference TRBV28 and TRBJ2-3, reads DVKVTQSSRYLVKRTGEKVFLECVQDMDHENMFWYRQDPGLGLRLIYFSYDVKMKEKGDIPEGYSVSREKKERFSLILESASTNQTSMYLCASSLWRQGGRVDTQYFGPGTRLTVL.

The chain combines TRBV29-1 with TRBJ2-2; 13 bases line up with TRBD2. V shed 6 bases, J shed 2 bases, and the junction held 3 bases outside the gene matches. Germline-derived CDR1 and CDR2 are SQVTM and ANQGSEA. This CDR3 is built from 15 residues. CDR3 loop: CSVGTSGTNTGELFF. The CDR3 DNA sequence: TGCAGCGTCGGGACTAGCGGGACCAACACCGGGGAGCTGTTTTTT.

The CDR3 coding sequence is TGCGCCAGCAGCTTGATGGCAGAAGAGACCCAGTACTTC. This sequence encodes CASSLMAEETQYF. The V and J genes are TRBV5-1 and TRBJ2-5; D gene ambiguous. CDR3 length: 13 amino acids. Germline loops: CDR1 SGHRS, CDR2 YFSETQ. Trimming removed 1 base at V and 3 bases at J, with 7 bases between.

The rearrangement uses TRBV6-5 and TRBJ2-7; 13 nucleotides line up with TRBD2. The CDR3 sequence is 15 residues long. The ends lost 6 bases at V and 1 base at J; junction bases unmatched: 3. CDR1 is MNHEY and CDR2 is SVGAGI in the germline V gene. The CDR3 region is CASRTSGGPSYEQYF. CDR3 coding DNA: TGTGCCAGCAGGACTAGCGGGGGGCCTTCCTACGAGCAGTACTTC.

This clonotype was counted a few times. This rearrangement joins TRBV5-5 to TRBJ2-7; D remains unclear. Germline values: CDR1 SGHKS, CDR2 YYEKEE (reference sequence). The V end was cut by 1 base, the J end by 2 bases, with 13 bases between. The length of the CDR3 is 15 residues. Written as DNA, the CDR3 is TGTGCCAGCAGCTTGAGCAACATCGTCACCTACGAGCAGTACTTC. Protein sequence: CASSLSNIVTYEQYF. The full variable domain, its missing parts supplied by reference TRBV5-5 and TRBJ2-7, is DAGVTQSPTHLIKTRGQQVTLRCSPISGHKSVSWYQQVLGQGPQFIFQYYEKEERGRGNFPDRFSARQFPNYSSELNVNALLLGDSALYLCASSLSNIVTYEQYFGPGTRLTVT.

This clonotype was counted a few times. The V gene is TRBV6-1, the J gene TRBJ2-7; TRBD2 matches 8 bases. V lost 11 bases, J lost 3 bases, and 9 bases stayed unmatched. The CDR3 has 13 residues. CDR1 MNHNS and CDR2 SASEGT come from the germline V gene. The CDR3 bases are TGTGCCGAGTCGGCGGGGGGCTACTACGAGCAGTACTTC. Its translation is CAESAGGYYEQYF.

This clonotype was seen many times. The chain combines TRBV18 with TRBJ2-5, with 7 bases fitting TRBD2. CDR3 length equals 15 residues. The germline V gene encodes CDR1 KGHSH and CDR2 LQKENI. Trimming at V came to 3 bases and at J to 6 bases, leaving 10 bases not matched to a gene. This CDR3 is CASSPRGTKDQTQYF. CDR3 in DNA: TGTGCCAGCTCACCCCGAGGGACTAAGGATCAGACCCAGTACTTC.